This TCR beta chain comes out of a study of blood T cell repertoires in COVID-19. Across the whole study: From T cells, B-cell-depleted T cells, or PBMCs came the material, which was cDNA or gDNA.

Trimming removed 5 bases from V and 10 bases from J, with 12 bases in between. There are 13 residues in the CDR3. CDR1 and CDR2 from the germline V gene are LNHDA and SQIVND (reference sequence). Original methodology: For nucleated cells, counts were estimated from reference gene primer amplification. Only in-frame clones appear in the TCRdb table, and some are missing; sequencing was by immunoSEQ multiplex PCR. V and J calls and clone size are as listed in that table; D and trimming were resolved from the DNA. The sample records 200,000 to 300,000 clones, approximately 88% being singletons. The clonotype was recovered from a woman aged 35 to 49 with acute COVID-19. V is TRBV19 and J is TRBJ1-6; D call uncertain. Source material: PBMCs or T cells enriched from blood (not recorded which). The CDR3 DNA is TGTGCCAGTAGTTTTACGTCCCGGTCACCCCTCCACTTT. It encodes CASSFTSRSPLHF.